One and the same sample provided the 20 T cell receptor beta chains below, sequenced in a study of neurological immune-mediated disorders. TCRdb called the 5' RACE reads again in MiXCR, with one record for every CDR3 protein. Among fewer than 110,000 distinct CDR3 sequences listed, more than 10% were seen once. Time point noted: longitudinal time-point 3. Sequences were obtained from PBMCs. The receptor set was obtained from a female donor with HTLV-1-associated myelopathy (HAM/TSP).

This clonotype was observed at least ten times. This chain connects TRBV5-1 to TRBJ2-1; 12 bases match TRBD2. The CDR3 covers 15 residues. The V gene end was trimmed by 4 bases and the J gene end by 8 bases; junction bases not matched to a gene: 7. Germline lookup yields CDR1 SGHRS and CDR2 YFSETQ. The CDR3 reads CASSDRLAGADEQFF. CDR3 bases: TGCGCCAGCAGCGACAGACTAGCGGGGGCGGATGAGCAGTTCTTC.

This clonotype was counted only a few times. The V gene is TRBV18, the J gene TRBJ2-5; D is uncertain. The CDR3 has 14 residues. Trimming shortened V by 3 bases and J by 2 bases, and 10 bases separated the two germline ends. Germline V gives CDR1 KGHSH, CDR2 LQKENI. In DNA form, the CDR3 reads TGTGCCAGCTCACCTGTCCACATTCAAGAGACCCAGTACTTC. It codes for CASSPVHIQETQYF.

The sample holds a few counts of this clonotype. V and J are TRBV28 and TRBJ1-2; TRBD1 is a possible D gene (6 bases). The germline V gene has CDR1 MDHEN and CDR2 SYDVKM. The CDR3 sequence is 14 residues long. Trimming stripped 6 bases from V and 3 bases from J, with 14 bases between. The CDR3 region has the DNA TGTGCCAGCAGCTACGGGGGGCGGGACTATGGCTACACCTTC. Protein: CASSYGGRDYGYTF.

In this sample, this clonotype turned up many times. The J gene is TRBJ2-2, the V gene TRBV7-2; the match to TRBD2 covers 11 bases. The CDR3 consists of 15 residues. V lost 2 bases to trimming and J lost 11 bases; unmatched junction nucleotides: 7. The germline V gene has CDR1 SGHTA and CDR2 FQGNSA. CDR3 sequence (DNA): TGTGCCAGCAGCTTACGGGCTAGCGGGGGGAATGAGCTGTTTTTT. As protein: CASSLRASGGNELFF.

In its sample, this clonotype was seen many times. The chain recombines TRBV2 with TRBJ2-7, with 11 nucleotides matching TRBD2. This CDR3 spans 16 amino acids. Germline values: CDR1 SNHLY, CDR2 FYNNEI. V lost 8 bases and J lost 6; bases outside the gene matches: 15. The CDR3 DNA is TGTGCCAGCTGCCCCCCCTCTTGTCTAGCGGGAGGCGAGCAGTACTTC. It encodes CASCPPSCLAGGEQYF.

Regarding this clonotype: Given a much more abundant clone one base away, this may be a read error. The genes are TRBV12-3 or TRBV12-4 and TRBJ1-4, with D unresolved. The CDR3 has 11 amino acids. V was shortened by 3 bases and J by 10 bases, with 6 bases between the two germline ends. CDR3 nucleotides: TGTGCCAGCAGTTTTGGAGGAAAACTGTTTTTT. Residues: CASSFGGKLFF.

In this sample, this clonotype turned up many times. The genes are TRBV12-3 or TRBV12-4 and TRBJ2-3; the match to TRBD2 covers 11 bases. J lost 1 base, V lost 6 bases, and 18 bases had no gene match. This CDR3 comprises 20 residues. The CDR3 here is CASRSTGTSGKVPGTDTQYF. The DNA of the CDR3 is TGTGCCAGCAGGTCTACCGGGACTAGCGGAAAAGTGCCTGGCACAGATACGCAGTATTTT.

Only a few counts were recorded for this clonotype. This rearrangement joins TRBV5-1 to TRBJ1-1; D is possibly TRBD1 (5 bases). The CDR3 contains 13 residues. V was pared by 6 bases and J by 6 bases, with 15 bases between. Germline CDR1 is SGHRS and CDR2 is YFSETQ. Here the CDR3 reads CASNPTGVAEAFF. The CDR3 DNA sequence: TGCGCCAGCAACCCTACGGGGGTAGCTGAAGCTTTCTTT.

The CDR3 is CASSPGDRGDQPQHF. DNA of the CDR3: TGCGCCAGCAGCCCTGGGGACAGGGGAGATCAGCCCCAGCATTTT. The J gene is TRBJ1-5, the V gene TRBV5-1; 10 bases are a match to TRBD1. The J segment lost 5 bases and the V segment lost 4 bases, leaving 6 bases of the junction unmatched. Germline V gene lookup returns CDR1 SGHRS and CDR2 YFSETQ. The CDR3 is 15 residues long.

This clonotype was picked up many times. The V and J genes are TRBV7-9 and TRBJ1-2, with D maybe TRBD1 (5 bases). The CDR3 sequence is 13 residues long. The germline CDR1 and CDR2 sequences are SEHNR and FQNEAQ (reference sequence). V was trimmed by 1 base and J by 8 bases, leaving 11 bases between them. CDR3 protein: CASSLEQGTGYTF. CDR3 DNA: TGTGCCAGCAGCTTAGAGCAGGGTACGGGCTACACCTTC.

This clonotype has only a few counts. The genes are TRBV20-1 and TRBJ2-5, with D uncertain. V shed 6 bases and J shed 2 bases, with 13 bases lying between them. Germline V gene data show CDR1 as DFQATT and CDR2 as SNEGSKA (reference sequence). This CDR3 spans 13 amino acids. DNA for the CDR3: TGCAGTGCACCTAAAGAAGGGCAAGAGACCCAGTACTTC. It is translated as CSAPKEGQETQYF.

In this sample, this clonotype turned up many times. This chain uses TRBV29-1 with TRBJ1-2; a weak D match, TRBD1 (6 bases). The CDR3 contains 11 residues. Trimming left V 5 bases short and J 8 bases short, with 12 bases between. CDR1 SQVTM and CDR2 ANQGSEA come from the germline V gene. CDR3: CSVKGGGGYTF. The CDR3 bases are TGCAGCGTTAAAGGGGGAGGGGGCTACACCTTC.

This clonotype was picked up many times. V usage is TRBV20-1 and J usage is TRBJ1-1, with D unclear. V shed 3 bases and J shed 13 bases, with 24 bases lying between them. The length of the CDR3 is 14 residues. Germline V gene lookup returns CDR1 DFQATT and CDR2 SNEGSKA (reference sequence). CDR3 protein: CSARGKDQRGGLFF. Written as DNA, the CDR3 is TGCAGTGCTAGGGGGAAGGATCAGCGAGGAGGTCTTTTCTTT.

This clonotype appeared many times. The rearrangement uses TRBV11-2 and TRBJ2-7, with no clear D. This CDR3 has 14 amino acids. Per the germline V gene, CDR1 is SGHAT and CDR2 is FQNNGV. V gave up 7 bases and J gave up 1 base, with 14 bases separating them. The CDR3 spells CASTIGRLSYEQYF. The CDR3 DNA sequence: TGTGCCAGCACCATCGGCAGGTTGTCCTACGAGCAGTACTTC.

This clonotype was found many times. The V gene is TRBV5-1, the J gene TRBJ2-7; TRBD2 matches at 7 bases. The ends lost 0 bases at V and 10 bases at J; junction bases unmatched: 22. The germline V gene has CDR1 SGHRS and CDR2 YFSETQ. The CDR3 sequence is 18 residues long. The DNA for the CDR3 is TGCGCCAGCAGCTTGGTGCCACCCACCCCGGGAGGAACTACGAGTCAGTACTTC. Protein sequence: CASSLVPPTPGGTTSQYF. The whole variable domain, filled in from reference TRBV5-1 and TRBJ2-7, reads KAGVTQTPRYLIKTRGQQVTLSCSPISGHRSVSWYQQTPGQGLQFLFEYFSETQRNKGNFPGRFSGRQFSNSRSEMNVSTLELGDSALYLCASSLVPPTPGGTTSQYFGPGTRLTVT.

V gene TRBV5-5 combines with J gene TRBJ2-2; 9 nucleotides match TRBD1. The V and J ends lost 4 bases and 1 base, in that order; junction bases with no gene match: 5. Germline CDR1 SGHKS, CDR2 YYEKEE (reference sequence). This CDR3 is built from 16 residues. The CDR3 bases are TGTGCCAGCAGCACAACAGGGGGCGAGAACACCGGGGAGCTGTTTTTT. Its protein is CASSTTGGENTGELFF.

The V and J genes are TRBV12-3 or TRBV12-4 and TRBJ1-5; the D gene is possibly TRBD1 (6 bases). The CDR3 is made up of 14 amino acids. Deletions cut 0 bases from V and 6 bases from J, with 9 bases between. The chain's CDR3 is CASSLAQGPQPQHF. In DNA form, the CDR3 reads TGTGCCAGCAGTTTAGCACAGGGACCTCAGCCCCAGCATTTT.

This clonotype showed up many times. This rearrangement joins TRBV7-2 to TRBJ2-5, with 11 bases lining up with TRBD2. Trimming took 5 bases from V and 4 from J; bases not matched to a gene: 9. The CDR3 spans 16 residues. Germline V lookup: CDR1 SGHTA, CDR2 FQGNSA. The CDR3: CASSDRSGRARETQYF. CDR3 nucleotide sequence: TGTGCCAGCAGCGACCGTAGCGGGAGGGCCAGAGAGACCCAGTACTTC.

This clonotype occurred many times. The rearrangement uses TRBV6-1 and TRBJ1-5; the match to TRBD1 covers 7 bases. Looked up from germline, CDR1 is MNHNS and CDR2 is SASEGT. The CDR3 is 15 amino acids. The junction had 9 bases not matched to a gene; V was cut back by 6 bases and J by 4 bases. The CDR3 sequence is CASSADRVGNQPQHF. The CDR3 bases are TGTGCCAGCAGCGCCGACAGGGTCGGAAATCAGCCCCAGCATTTT.

Here the CDR3 reads CASSYGPNQPQHF. The CDR3 coding sequence is TGTGCCAGCAGTTACGGGCCAAATCAGCCCCAGCATTTT. This chain uses TRBV6-5 with TRBJ1-5; no reliable D call. Germline lookup yields CDR1 MNHEY and CDR2 SVGAGI. The CDR3 contains 13 residues. The V and J ends lost 2 bases and 4 bases respectively, with 6 bases between them.